This T cell receptor beta chain was found in a study of T cell responses to AZD1222 COVID-19 vaccine. General study results and limits: Regions left unmutated in variants are reportedly the target of nearly half of spike-specific TCRs. Recipients of AZD1222 seropositive at baseline numbered only 5 to 7. Spike-specific TCR repertoires showed rising breadth and depth after two AZD1222 doses.

Libraries were prepared by immunoSEQ multiplex PCR; TCRdb keeps only in-frame clonotypes and omits some of them. The sample consists of roughly 150,000 clones, almost 90% of them appearing once. On this clone itself: Its antigen remains unidentified.

The CDR3 is 15 amino acids. Trimming removed 6 bases at V and 0 bases at J, with 15 bases between. Germline V lookup: CDR1 MDHEN, CDR2 SYDVKM. The rearrangement joins TRBV28 to TRBJ2-7, with TRBD2 as a possible D gene (5 bases). The material was peripheral blood, obtained on day 0 of AZD1222 vaccination. The receptor comes from an adult in good health. DNA for the CDR3: TGTGCCAGCAGCCGAGGACTTACGAGCTCCTACGAGCAGTACTTC. This gives the protein CASSRGLTSSYEQYF.